This TCR beta chain appears in the sequencing data of a study of early T cells in non-severe SARS-CoV-2 infection. For the study at large: Chains from this unsorted whole-blood bulk RNA could not be paired.

Unique molecular identifier tags were affixed to discrete cDNA molecules. TCRdb re-analysed the 5' RACE reads in MiXCR, keeping a single row per CDR3 protein. The data show 88,000 or so distinct CDR3 sequences, more than 13% seen once. This clonotype was counted ten times or more. The antigen remains undetermined. The length of the CDR3 is 15 residues. Trimming left V 5 bases short and J 6 bases short, with 17 bases between. Germline lookup yields CDR1 DFQATT and CDR2 SNEGSKA (reference sequence). Study-level findings and limits: Private and CD4 specificities were missed by VDJdb matching, skewed to anti-spike CD8.

The specimen was whole blood. This sequence was found in an adult who was a healthcare worker with PCR-confirmed SARS-CoV-2 infection or an uninfected control (not recorded which). The chain couples TRBV20-1 to TRBJ1-6, with D uncertain. The DNA for the CDR3 is TGCAGTGCTCCGATCACGGAGGGCTTTAATTCACCCCTCCACTTT. Translation gives CSAPITEGFNSPLHF.